This TCR beta chain was observed in a study of metastatic and nonmetastatic thyroid tumors. Study background: Comparison of repertoires was carried out across blood and tumor or nodule tissue from malignant and benign thyroid patients.

This clone was seen a few times. The CDR3 is made up of 14 amino acids. Germline trimming cut 4 bases from V and 2 bases from J; bases unmatched to any gene: 5. Germline CDR1 MNHEY, CDR2 SMNVEV (reference sequence). Thyroid surgery was performed in patients who had received no treatment beforehand. In the study's own analysis: The study took CDR3 differences across clinicopathological groups and made a distant-metastasis classifier for papillary thyroid cancer from them. TCRdb re-processed the PCR reads through MiXCR. In this record, the V and J calls reflect TCRdb's handling and not the investigators' own analysis. The sample shows approximately 13,000 clones, more than 20% of them seen only once.

The chain has TRBV27 and TRBJ2-7, with 7 nucleotides matching TRBD1. The sequence derives from a male donor with papillary thyroid cancer or a benign thyroid nodule (not recorded which). Some clones in this sample may be carry-over from other donors' samples. The sequencing sample was made of blood. CDR3 loop: CASSYRDRTYEQYF. In nucleotides, the CDR3 is TGTGCCAGCAGTTACCGGGACAGAACCTACGAGCAGTACTTC.